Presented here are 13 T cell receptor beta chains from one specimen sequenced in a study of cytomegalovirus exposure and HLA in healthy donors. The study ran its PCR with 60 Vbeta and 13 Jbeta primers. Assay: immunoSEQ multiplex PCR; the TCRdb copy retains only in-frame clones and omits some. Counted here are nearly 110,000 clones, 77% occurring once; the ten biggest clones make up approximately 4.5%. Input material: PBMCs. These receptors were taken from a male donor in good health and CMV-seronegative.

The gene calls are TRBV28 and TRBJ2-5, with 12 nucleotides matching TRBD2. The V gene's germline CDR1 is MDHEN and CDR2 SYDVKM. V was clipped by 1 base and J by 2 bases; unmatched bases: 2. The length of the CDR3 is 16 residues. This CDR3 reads CASSLLLAGGQETQYF. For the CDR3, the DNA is TGTGCCAGCAGTTTATTACTAGCGGGAGGTCAAGAGACCCAGTACTTC.

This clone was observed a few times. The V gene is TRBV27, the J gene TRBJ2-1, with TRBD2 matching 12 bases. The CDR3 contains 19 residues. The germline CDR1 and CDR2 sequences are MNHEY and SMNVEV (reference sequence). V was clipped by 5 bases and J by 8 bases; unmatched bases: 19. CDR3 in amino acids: CASSPRTSGKGKIGYEQFF. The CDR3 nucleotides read TGTGCCAGCAGTCCGAGGACTAGCGGGAAGGGGAAGATCGGGTATGAGCAGTTCTTC.

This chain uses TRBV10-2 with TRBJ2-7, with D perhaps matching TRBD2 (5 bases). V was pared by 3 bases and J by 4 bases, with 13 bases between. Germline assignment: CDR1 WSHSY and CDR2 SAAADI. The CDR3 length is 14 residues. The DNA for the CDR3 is TGCGCCAGCAGTGATCCTGGCGACTATTACGAGCAGTACTTC. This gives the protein CASSDPGDYYEQYF.

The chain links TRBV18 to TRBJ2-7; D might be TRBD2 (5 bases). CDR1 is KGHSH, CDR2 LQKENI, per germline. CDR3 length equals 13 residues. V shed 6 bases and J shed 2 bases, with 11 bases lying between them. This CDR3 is CASSREAAYEQYF. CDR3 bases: TGTGCCAGCTCGAGGGAAGCAGCCTACGAGCAGTACTTC.

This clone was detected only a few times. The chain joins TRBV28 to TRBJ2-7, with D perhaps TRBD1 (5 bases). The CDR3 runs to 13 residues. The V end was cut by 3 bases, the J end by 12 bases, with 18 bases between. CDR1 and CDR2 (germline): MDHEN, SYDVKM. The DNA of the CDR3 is TGTGCCAGCAGTTTGGCGCGCAGGGCAGATGCGTACTTC. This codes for CASSLARRADAYF. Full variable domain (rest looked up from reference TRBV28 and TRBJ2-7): DVKVTQSSRYLVKRTGEKVFLECVQDMDHENMFWYRQDPGLGLRLIYFSYDVKMKEKGDIPEGYSVSREKKERFSLILESASTNQTSMYLCASSLARRADAYFGPGTRLTVT.

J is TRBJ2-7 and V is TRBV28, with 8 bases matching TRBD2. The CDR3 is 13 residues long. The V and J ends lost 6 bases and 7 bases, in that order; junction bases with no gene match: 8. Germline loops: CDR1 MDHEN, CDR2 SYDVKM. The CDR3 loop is CASSRGGLSEQYF. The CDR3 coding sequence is TGTGCCAGCAGCCGGGGGGGGTTGTCGGAGCAGTACTTC. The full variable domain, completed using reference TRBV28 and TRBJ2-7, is DVKVTQSSRYLVKRTGEKVFLECVQDMDHENMFWYRQDPGLGLRLIYFSYDVKMKEKGDIPEGYSVSREKKERFSLILESASTNQTSMYLCASSRGGLSEQYFGPGTRLTVT.

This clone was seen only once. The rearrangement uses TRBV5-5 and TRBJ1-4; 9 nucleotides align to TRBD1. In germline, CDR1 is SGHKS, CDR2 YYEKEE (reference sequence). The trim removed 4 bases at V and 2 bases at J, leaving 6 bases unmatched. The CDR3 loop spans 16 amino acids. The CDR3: CASSPGTGFTNEKLFF. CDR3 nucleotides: TGTGCCAGCAGCCCAGGGACAGGGTTCACTAATGAAAAACTGTTTTTT.

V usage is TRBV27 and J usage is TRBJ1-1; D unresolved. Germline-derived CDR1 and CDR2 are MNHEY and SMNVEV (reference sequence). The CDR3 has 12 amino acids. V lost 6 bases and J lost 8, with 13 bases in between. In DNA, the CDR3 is TGTGCCAGCAGCGAACAACGGGGAGAAGCTTTCTTT. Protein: CASSEQRGEAFF.

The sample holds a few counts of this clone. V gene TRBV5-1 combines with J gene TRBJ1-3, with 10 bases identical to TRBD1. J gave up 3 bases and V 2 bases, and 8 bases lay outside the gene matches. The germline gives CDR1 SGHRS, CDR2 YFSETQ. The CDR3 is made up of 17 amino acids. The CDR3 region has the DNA TGCGCCAGCAGCTTCGGGACAGGGGATTTTCGTGGAAACACCATATATTTT. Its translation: CASSFGTGDFRGNTIYF.

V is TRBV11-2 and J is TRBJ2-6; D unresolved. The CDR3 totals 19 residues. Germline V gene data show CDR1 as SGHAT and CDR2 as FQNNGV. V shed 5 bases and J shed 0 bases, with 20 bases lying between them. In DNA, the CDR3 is TGTGCCAGCAGCGTGTTCACTGGGCAGATCCTCTCTGGGGCCAACGTCCTGACTTTC. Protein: CASSVFTGQILSGANVLTF.

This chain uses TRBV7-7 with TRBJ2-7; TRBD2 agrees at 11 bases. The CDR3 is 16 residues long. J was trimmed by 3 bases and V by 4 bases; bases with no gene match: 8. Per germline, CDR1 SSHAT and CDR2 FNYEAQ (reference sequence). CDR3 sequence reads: CASSWGLAETNYEQYF. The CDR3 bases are TGTGCCAGCAGCTGGGGACTAGCGGAGACGAACTACGAGCAGTACTTC.

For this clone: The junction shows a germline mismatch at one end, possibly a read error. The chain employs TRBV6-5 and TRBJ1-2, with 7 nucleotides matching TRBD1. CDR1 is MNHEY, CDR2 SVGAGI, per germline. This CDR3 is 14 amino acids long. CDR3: CANSVGGLGYGYTF. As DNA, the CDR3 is TGTGCCAACAGTGTAGGGGGCTTGGGGTATGGCTACACCTTC.

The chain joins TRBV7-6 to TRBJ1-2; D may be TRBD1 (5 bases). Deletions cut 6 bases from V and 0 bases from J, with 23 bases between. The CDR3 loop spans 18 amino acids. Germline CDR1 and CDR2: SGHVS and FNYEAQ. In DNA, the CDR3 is TGTGCCAGCAGGCGGACTGGGGACGGAGGGGTGGCTAACTATGGCTACACCTTC. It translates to CASRRTGDGGVANYGYTF. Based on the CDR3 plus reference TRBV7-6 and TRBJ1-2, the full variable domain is GAGVSQSPRYKVTKRGQDVALRCDPISGHVSLYWYRQALGQGPEFLTYFNYEAQQDKSGLPNDRFSAERPEGSISTLTIQRTEQRDSAMYRCASRRTGDGGVANYGYTFGSGTRLTVV.